Listed here are 29 T cell receptor beta chains from one sample, sequenced in a study of CD8 T cells in Susac syndrome (dated by TCRdb to between 2018 and 2021). The library was generated by the immunoSEQ multiplex PCR assay. RNA was extracted using the RNeasy kit, and roughly 0.45 to 1 microgram was reverse transcribed with random hexamers. TCRdb handled the public reads itself, with Q25 trimming in fastp and clone calling in MiXCR, and kept productive beta chains. Each entry is one CDR3 protein sequence, shown with its most common DNA and genes. This sample lists roughly 160,000 distinct CDR3 sequences; about 96% were detected once. About 0.12% of the sample rests with the top ten. The sequenced sample consisted of CD4+ T cells from PBMCs. The receptors come from a human donor with Susac syndrome.

The gene calls are TRBV9 and TRBJ1-1, with a tentative D call TRBD1 (5 bases). This CDR3 has 15 amino acids. The germline gives CDR1 SGDLS, CDR2 YYNGEE. V lost 2 bases and J lost 2, with 13 bases in between. Here the CDR3 DNA reads TGTGCCAGCAGCGTTAGACTGGACAAAAACACTGAAGCTTTCTTT. Translated: CASSVRLDKNTEAFF.

The chain has TRBV7-9 and TRBJ2-7, with 9 bases that match TRBD1. The J segment lost 6 bases and the V segment lost 5 bases, leaving 11 bases of the junction unmatched. From germline, CDR1 is SEHNR and CDR2 FQNEAQ (reference sequence). There are 15 residues in the CDR3. The CDR3 loop reads CASSVRPQGASEQYF. In DNA form, the CDR3 reads TGTGCCAGCAGCGTAAGGCCACAGGGGGCAAGCGAGCAGTACTTC.

This rearrangement joins TRBV3-1 to TRBJ2-2; D is uncertain. Trimming removed 2 bases at V and 0 bases at J, with 4 bases between. Per the germline V gene, CDR1 is LGHDT and CDR2 is YNNKEL (reference sequence). This CDR3 comprises 14 residues. CDR3 in amino acids: CASSQLANTGELFF. CDR3 DNA sequence: TGTGCCAGCAGCCAATTAGCGAACACCGGGGAGCTGTTTTTT.

The chain has TRBV7-3 and TRBJ2-1, with TRBD2 identical over 11 bases. Germline lookup yields CDR1 SGHTA and CDR2 FQGTGA. Trimming removed 3 bases from V and 10 bases from J; junction bases left unmatched: 11. CDR3 length: 16 amino acids. CDR3 nucleotide sequence: TGTGCCAGCAGCTTTTTAGCGGGAGGGCCCTCGAAGGAGCAGTTCTTC. The encoded protein is CASSFLAGGPSKEQFF. Full variable domain (rest looked up from reference TRBV7-3 and TRBJ2-1): GAGVSQTPSNKVTEKGKYVELRCDPISGHTALYWYRQSLGQGPEFLIYFQGTGAADDSGLPNDRFFAVRPEGSVSTLKIQRTERGDSAVYLCASSFLAGGPSKEQFFGPGTRLTVL.

This clonotype is a singleton in its sample. The rearrangement joins TRBV29-1 to TRBJ1-1; perhaps TRBD1 as D (6 bases). Trimming cost V 3 bases and J 1 base, with 12 bases left between them. Germline loops: CDR1 SQVTM, CDR2 ANQGSEA. The CDR3 extends over 14 amino acids. The CDR3 bases are TGCAGCGTTGATTTCAGGGGAGGGAACACTGAAGCTTTCTTT. It translates to CSVDFRGGNTEAFF. Full variable domain (remainder filled in from reference TRBV29-1 and TRBJ1-1): SAVISQKPSRDICQRGTSLTIQCQVDSQVTMMFWYRQQPGQSLTLIATANQGSEATYESGFVIDKFPISRPNLTFSTLTVSNMSPEDSSIYLCSVDFRGGNTEAFFGQGTRLTVV.

The chain recombines TRBV28 with TRBJ2-7, with 9 bases that match TRBD1. The CDR3 is 15 residues long. Germline assignment: CDR1 MDHEN and CDR2 SYDVKM. The junction had 5 bases not matched to a gene; V was cut back by 3 bases and J by 2 bases. The CDR3 DNA follows: TGTGCCAGCAGTTTTGGACAGGGGCCCACCTACGAGCAGTACTTC. Its protein is CASSFGQGPTYEQYF. Full variable domain (missing parts from reference TRBV28 and TRBJ2-7): DVKVTQSSRYLVKRTGEKVFLECVQDMDHENMFWYRQDPGLGLRLIYFSYDVKMKEKGDIPEGYSVSREKKERFSLILESASTNQTSMYLCASSFGQGPTYEQYFGPGTRLTVT.

The chain couples TRBV12-3 or TRBV12-4 to TRBJ2-6; a weak D match, TRBD2 (7 bases). V was pared by 6 bases and J by 0 bases, with 27 bases between. The CDR3 sequence is 21 residues long. The CDR3 DNA reads TGTGCCAGCAGAGCGGGGACATTTACTAACCTTCCTCCCTCTGGGGCCAACGTCCTGACTTTC. It encodes CASRAGTFTNLPPSGANVLTF.

V and J are TRBV7-9 and TRBJ1-1, with 8 bases identical to TRBD1. With V trimmed by 2 bases and J by 0 bases, 2 bases remained unmatched. Per germline, CDR1 SEHNR and CDR2 FQNEAQ (reference sequence). The CDR3 has 15 residues. CDR3 DNA sequence: TGTGCCAGCAGCTTATCGACAGGGGTGAACACTGAAGCTTTCTTT. Amino acid sequence: CASSLSTGVNTEAFF.

In this sample, this clonotype turned up once. The chain uses TRBV6-6 and TRBJ1-2, with D perhaps matching TRBD1 (5 bases). Germline lookup yields CDR1 MNHNY and CDR2 SVGAGI (reference sequence). The CDR3 runs to 13 residues. V was clipped by 2 bases and J by 4 bases, with 8 bases between them. In DNA form, the CDR3 reads TGTGCCAGCAGTTACGGAGGGGTCTATGGCTACACCTTC. Protein: CASSYGGVYGYTF.

The chain employs TRBV30 and TRBJ1-2; D gene uncertain. V was pared by 2 bases and J by 7 bases, with 11 bases between. In germline, CDR1 is GTSNPN, CDR2 SVGIG (reference sequence). This CDR3 has 12 residues. CDR3 loop: CAWSSSVAGYTF. The CDR3 nucleotides read TGTGCCTGGAGTTCTAGCGTGGCTGGCTACACCTTC.

The chain has TRBV29-1 and TRBJ1-3; perhaps TRBD1 as D (5 bases). The V gene lost 2 bases and the J gene lost 10 bases, with 12 bases spanning the gap. The germline gives CDR1 SQVTM, CDR2 ANQGSEA. This CDR3 region has 12 residues. For the CDR3, the DNA is TGCAGCGTTGAAAATGGGTGGGGGACCATATATTTT. Translated: CSVENGWGTIYF.

V is TRBV29-1 and J is TRBJ2-2; 8 positions agree with TRBD1. The CDR3 contains 13 residues. CDR1 and CDR2 (germline): SQVTM, ANQGSEA. Trimming took 8 bases from V and 6 from J; bases not matched to a gene: 8. CDR3 nucleotide sequence: TGCAGCACCCAGACAGGGGCGTCCGGGGAGCTGTTTTTT. As protein: CSTQTGASGELFF.

The chain links TRBV2 to TRBJ1-2; D is ambiguous. This CDR3 has 14 residues. Trimming removed 1 base at V and 7 bases at J, with 13 bases between. The germline gives CDR1 SNHLY, CDR2 FYNNEI. CDR3: CASSEGRRPGGYTF. The CDR3 DNA reads as TGTGCCAGCAGTGAAGGTCGGAGGCCGGGTGGCTACACCTTC.

This chain links TRBV27 with TRBJ1-5, with D possibly being TRBD1 (6 bases). The germline V gene encodes CDR1 MNHEY and CDR2 SMNVEV (reference sequence). Trimming stripped 5 bases from V and 5 bases from J, with 13 bases between. The CDR3 is 14 residues long. CDR3 sequence reads: CASSPDRSDQPQHF. CDR3 coding DNA: TGTGCCAGCAGTCCCGACAGGAGTGATCAGCCCCAGCATTTT.

The chain links TRBV12-3 or TRBV12-4 to TRBJ1-5; D remains unclear. CDR3 length: 14 amino acids. V lost 4 bases to trimming and J lost 1 base, with 8 bases between them. The CDR3 loop is CASSSGLSNQPQHF. Here the CDR3 DNA reads TGTGCCAGCAGTTCTGGGCTAAGCAATCAGCCCCAGCATTTT.

J is TRBJ2-7 and V is TRBV30; D might be TRBD2 (6 bases). This CDR3 spans 14 amino acids. The V gene's germline CDR1 is GTSNPN and CDR2 SVGIG (reference sequence). V was clipped by 1 base and J by 2 bases, with 12 bases between them. CDR3 loop: CAWSDRGRAYEQYF. CDR3 nucleotides: TGTGCCTGGAGTGATCGGGGGAGAGCCTACGAGCAGTACTTC.

The chain recombines TRBV7-2 with TRBJ2-2; TRBD2 agrees at 8 bases. V trimming: 5 bases; J trimming: 6 bases; junction bases outside the gene matches: 11. The CDR3 is 16 residues long. Germline V gene sequence: CDR1 SGHTA, CDR2 FQGNSA. The CDR3: CASSVNSGALAGELFF. In DNA, the CDR3 is TGTGCCAGCAGCGTAAATAGCGGGGCTCTCGCCGGGGAGCTGTTTTTT.

The rearrangement uses TRBV7-2 and TRBJ2-1; D is possibly TRBD2 (6 bases). Trimming took 4 bases from V and 2 from J, leaving 15 bases between them. Germline V lookup: CDR1 SGHTA, CDR2 FQGNSA. The CDR3 is made up of 16 amino acids. This chain's CDR3 is CASSSSQRVAYNEQFF. CDR3 DNA: TGTGCCAGCAGCTCTTCGCAGCGGGTAGCCTACAATGAGCAGTTCTTC.

The chain recombines TRBV18 with TRBJ2-1; maybe TRBD2 (5 bases). With 3 bases removed from V and 1 base from J, the gap between germline ends came to 13 bases. CDR3 length: 16 amino acids. Germline V gives CDR1 KGHSH, CDR2 LQKENI. The CDR3 bases are TGTGCCAGCTCACCGCAGCGGTCGGCATCCTACAATGAGCAGTTCTTC. Translating it yields CASSPQRSASYNEQFF.

This sequence joins TRBV19 and TRBJ1-1; D perhaps matches TRBD1 (5 bases). The CDR3 is made up of 13 amino acids. Trimming took off 5 bases at V and 3 bases at J, with 10 bases between the two ends. Germline CDR1 LNHDA, CDR2 SQIVND (reference sequence). CDR3 sequence (DNA): TGTGCCAGTAGTCCCAGGGCAGACACTGAAGCTTTCTTT. It codes for CASSPRADTEAFF. Looking up the rest from reference TRBV19 and TRBJ1-1 gives the full variable domain: DGGITQSPKYLFRKEGQNVTLSCEQNLNHDAMYWYRQDPGQGLRLIYYSQIVNDFQKGDIAEGYSVSREKKESFPLTVTSAQKNPTAFYLCASSPRADTEAFFGQGTRLTVV.

CDR3 in DNA: TGTGCCTGGAGTGTAGGGGGACAGGGTGAGCAGTTCTTC. This gives the protein CAWSVGGQGEQFF. The chain employs TRBV30 and TRBJ2-1; 9 bases map to TRBD1. The germline CDR1 and CDR2 sequences are GTSNPN and SVGIG (reference sequence). V was clipped by 0 bases and J by 9 bases; unmatched bases: 3. The CDR3 is 13 residues long.

V and J are TRBV25-1 and TRBJ2-1, with 12 bases identical to TRBD2. The V gene end was trimmed by 4 bases and the J gene end by 8 bases; junction bases not matched to a gene: 6. CDR1 and CDR2 from the germline V gene are MGHDK and SYGVNS. CDR3 length: 15 amino acids. The CDR3 coding sequence is TGTGCCAGCAGTGGCCTAGCGGGAGGGTTCCATGAGCAGTTCTTC. Amino acids: CASSGLAGGFHEQFF.

This clonotype appeared a single time. The chain is built from TRBV29-1 and TRBJ1-1; D possibly corresponds to TRBD1 (5 bases). V was trimmed by 0 bases and J by 0 bases, leaving 8 bases between them. The germline V gene encodes CDR1 SQVTM and CDR2 ANQGSEA. The CDR3 length is 14 residues. This chain's CDR3 is CSVEDRGMNTEAFF. The CDR3 DNA reads as TGCAGCGTTGAAGATCGGGGGATGAACACTGAAGCTTTCTTT.

The rearrangement links TRBV6-6 to TRBJ2-1; either TRBD1 or TRBD2 may supply D (5 bases each). V lost 4 bases and J 8 bases, leaving 9 bases between the germline ends. The CDR3 length is 12 residues. Germline V lookup: CDR1 MNHNY, CDR2 SVGAGI (reference sequence). CDR3 bases: TGTGCCAGCAGTTCTGAGGGGCATGAGCAGTTCTTC. Its translation is CASSSEGHEQFF.

The chain joins TRBV2 to TRBJ2-1; D perhaps matches TRBD1 (6 bases). Germline V lookup: CDR1 SNHLY, CDR2 FYNNEI. The CDR3 has 14 residues. V lost 11 bases, J lost 4 bases, and 18 bases lay in between. DNA for the CDR3: TGTGCCGTTTCAGGGGTCCCCCCTTACAATGAGCAGTTCTTC. Its protein product is CAVSGVPPYNEQFF.

This sequence joins TRBV7-2 and TRBJ1-2, with 7 nucleotides matching TRBD1. With V trimmed by 0 bases and J by 8 bases, 9 bases remained unmatched. Germline CDR1 reads SGHTA; CDR2 reads FQGNSA. This CDR3 has 15 residues. CDR3 nucleotide sequence: TGTGCCAGCAGCTTAGCGCTAGTACAGGGGATGGGCTACACCTTC. Translating gives CASSLALVQGMGYTF. Filled out from reference TRBV7-2 and TRBJ1-2, the complete variable domain reads GAGVSQSPSNKVTEKGKDVELRCDPISGHTALYWYRQSLGQGLEFLIYFQGNSAPDKSGLPSDRFSAERTGGSVSTLTIQRTQQEDSAVYLCASSLALVQGMGYTFGSGTRLTVV.

The V gene is TRBV11-3, the J gene TRBJ2-1, with D perhaps given as TRBD1 or TRBD2 (5 bases each). The ends were cut back, 3 bases at V and 1 base at J, with 10 bases in the middle. The CDR3 is 15 amino acids. From germline, CDR1 is SGHNT and CDR2 YENEEA. The CDR3 DNA reads TGTGCCAGCAGCTTTGATGGGGGTTCCTACAATGAGCAGTTCTTC. As protein: CASSFDGGSYNEQFF.

The chain is built from TRBV7-2 and TRBJ1-2; D not certain. Germline V gene lookup returns CDR1 SGHTA and CDR2 FQGNSA. CDR3 length equals 11 residues. The V end was cut by 5 bases, the J end by 8 bases, with 9 bases between. This CDR3 is CASSPRRGYTF. CDR3 DNA sequence: TGTGCCAGCAGCCCCAGGAGGGGCTACACCTTC. The complete variable domain, with remaining parts taken from reference TRBV7-2 and TRBJ1-2, reads GAGVSQSPSNKVTEKGKDVELRCDPISGHTALYWYRQSLGQGLEFLIYFQGNSAPDKSGLPSDRFSAERTGGSVSTLTIQRTQQEDSAVYLCASSPRRGYTFGSGTRLTVV.

The genes are TRBV4-2 and TRBJ2-5; D possibly matches TRBD1 or TRBD2 (5 bases each). V lost 1 base and J lost 5, with 14 bases in between. CDR3 length: 15 amino acids. Germline V gene sequence: CDR1 LGHNA, CDR2 YNFKEQ. CDR3 nucleotides: TGTGCCAGCAGCCAAGTCCTAGGGGAGAAGGAGACCCAGTACTTC. Amino acids: CASSQVLGEKETQYF.